This section outlines one TCR beta chain sequence together with its context. The data derive from a study of shared T cell receptors in the human thymus. TCRdb keeps only in-frame clones here, not all; method: immunoSEQ multiplex PCR. The table has around 730,000 clones, approximately 83% seen once. V was pared by 6 bases and J by 2 bases, with 10 bases of the junction left unmatched. The CDR3 extends over 17 amino acids. Per the germline V gene, CDR1 is SGDLS and CDR2 is YYNGEE. These data were also reused for a study on human thymus T cells. That paper states: Thymic and blood repertoires appeared to show biased V and J gene usage. Related studies found that unrelated individuals share highly overlapping thymic repertoires.

The TCR was taken from a girl less than two years old with a congenital heart defect. Sequencing was done on a sample of thymocytes. The chain is built from TRBV9 and TRBJ2-2; 10 nucleotides agree with TRBD1. DNA for the CDR3: TGTGCCAGCACCCGACAGGGGGCTCGAAGAAACACCGGGGAGCTGTTTTTT. This gives the protein CASTRQGARRNTGELFF. Using reference TRBV9 and TRBJ2-2 for the parts outside the CDR3, the full variable domain is DSGVTQTPKHLITATGQRVTLRCSPRSGDLSVYWYQQSLDQGLQFLIQYYNGEERAKGNILERFSAQQFPDLHSELNLSSLELGDSALYFCASTRQGARRNTGELFFGEGSRLTVL.